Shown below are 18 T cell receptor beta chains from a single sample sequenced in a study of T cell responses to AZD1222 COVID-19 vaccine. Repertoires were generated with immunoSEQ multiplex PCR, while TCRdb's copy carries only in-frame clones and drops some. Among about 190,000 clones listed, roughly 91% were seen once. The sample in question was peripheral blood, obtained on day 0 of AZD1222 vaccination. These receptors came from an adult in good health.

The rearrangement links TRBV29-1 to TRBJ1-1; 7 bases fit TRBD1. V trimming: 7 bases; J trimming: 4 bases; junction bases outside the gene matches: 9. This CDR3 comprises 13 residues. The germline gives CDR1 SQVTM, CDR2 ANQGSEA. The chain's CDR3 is CSARQGGTTEAFF. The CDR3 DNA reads TGCAGCGCCAGACAGGGAGGGACCACTGAAGCTTTCTTT.

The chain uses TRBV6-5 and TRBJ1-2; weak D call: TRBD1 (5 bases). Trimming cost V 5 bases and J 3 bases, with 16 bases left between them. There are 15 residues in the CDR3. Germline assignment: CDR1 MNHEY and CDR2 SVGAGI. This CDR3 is CASSTYSDNYYGYTF. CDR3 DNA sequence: TGTGCCAGCAGTACCTACTCGGACAATTACTATGGCTACACCTTC.

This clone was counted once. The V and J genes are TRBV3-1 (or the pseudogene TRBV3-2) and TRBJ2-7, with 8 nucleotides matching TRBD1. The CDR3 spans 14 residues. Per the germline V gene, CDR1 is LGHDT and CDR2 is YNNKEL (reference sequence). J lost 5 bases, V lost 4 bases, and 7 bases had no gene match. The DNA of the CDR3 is TGTGCCAGCAGCCGAACGCAGGGGGCCAACGAGCAGTACTTC. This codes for CASSRTQGANEQYF.

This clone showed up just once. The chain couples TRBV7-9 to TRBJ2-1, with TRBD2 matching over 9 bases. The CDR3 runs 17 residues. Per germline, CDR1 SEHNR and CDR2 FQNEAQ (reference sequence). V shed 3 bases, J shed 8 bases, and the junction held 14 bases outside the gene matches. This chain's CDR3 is CASSFRFLRGGGDEQFF. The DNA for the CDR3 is TGTGCCAGCAGCTTCCGGTTCTTGCGGGGGGGCGGCGATGAGCAGTTCTTC.

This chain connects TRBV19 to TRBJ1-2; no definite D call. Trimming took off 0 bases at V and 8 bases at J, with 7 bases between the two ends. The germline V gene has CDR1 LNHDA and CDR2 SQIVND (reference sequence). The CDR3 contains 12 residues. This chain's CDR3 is CASSIDPRGYTF. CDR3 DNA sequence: TGTGCCAGTAGTATAGACCCGCGGGGCTACACCTTC.

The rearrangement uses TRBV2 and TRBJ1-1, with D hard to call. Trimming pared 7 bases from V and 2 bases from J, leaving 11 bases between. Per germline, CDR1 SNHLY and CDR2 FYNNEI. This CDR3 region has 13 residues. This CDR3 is CASIGQPNTEAFF. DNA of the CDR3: TGTGCCAGCATAGGCCAACCTAACACTGAAGCTTTCTTT. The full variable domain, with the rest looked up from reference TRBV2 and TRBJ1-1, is EPEVTQTPSHQVTQMGQEVILRCVPISNHLYFYWYRQILGQKVEFLVSFYNNEISEKSEIFDDQFSVERPDGSNFTLKIRSTKLEDSAMYFCASIGQPNTEAFFGQGTRLTVV.

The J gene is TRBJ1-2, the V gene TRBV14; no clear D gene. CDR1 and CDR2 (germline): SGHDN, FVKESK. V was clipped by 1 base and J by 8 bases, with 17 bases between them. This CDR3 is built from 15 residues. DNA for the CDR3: TGTGCCAGCAGCCAAGGCCCAGGCTACCAGGCCGGCTACACCTTC. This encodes CASSQGPGYQAGYTF.

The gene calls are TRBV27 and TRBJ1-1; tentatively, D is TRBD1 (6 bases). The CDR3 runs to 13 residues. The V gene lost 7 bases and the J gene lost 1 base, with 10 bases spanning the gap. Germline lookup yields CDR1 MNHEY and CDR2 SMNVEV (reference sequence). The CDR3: CASKIGGNTEAFF. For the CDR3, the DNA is TGTGCCAGCAAGATAGGGGGGAACACTGAAGCTTTCTTT.

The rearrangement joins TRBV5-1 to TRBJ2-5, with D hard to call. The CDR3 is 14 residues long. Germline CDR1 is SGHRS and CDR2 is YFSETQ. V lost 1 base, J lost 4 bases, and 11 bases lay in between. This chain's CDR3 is CASSLPVLGETQYF. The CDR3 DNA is TGCGCCAGCAGCTTGCCGGTTTTGGGAGAGACCCAGTACTTC. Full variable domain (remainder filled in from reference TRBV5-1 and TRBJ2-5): KAGVTQTPRYLIKTRGQQVTLSCSPISGHRSVSWYQQTPGQGLQFLFEYFSETQRNKGNFPGRFSGRQFSNSRSEMNVSTLELGDSALYLCASSLPVLGETQYFGPGTRLLVL.

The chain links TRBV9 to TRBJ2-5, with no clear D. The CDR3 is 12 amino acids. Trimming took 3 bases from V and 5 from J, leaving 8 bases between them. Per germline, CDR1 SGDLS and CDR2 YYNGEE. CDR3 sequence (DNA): TGTGCCAGCAGCGCTGATAGGGAGACCCAGTACTTC. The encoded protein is CASSADRETQYF.

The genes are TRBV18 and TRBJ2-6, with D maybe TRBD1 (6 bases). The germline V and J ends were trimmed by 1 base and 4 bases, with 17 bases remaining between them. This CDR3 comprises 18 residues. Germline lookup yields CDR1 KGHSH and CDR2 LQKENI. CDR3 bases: TGTGCCAGCTCACCACTACAGGGAAGTAGCGCCGGGGCCAACGTCCTGACTTTC. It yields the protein CASSPLQGSSAGANVLTF.

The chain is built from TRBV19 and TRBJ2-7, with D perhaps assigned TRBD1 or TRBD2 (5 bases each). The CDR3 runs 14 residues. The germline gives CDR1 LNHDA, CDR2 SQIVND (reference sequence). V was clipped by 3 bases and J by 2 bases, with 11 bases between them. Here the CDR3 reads CASSMFGGPYEQYF. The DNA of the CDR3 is TGTGCCAGTAGTATGTTTGGGGGACCCTACGAGCAGTACTTC.

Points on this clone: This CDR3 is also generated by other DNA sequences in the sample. CDR3 protein: CASSERQITGELFF. The DNA for the CDR3 is TGTGCCAGCAGTGAGAGACAGATCACCGGGGAGCTGTTTTTT. The V and J genes are TRBV2 and TRBJ2-2, with D tentatively TRBD1 (5 bases). The CDR3 extends over 14 amino acids. V lost 3 bases to trimming and J lost 4 bases, with 9 bases between them. CDR1 is SNHLY and CDR2 is FYNNEI in the germline V gene.

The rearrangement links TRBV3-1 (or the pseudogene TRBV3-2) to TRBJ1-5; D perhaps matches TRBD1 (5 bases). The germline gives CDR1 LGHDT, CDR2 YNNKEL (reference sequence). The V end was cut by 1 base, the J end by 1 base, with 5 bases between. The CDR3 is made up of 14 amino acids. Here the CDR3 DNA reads TGTGCCAGCAGCCAAGGGGGGAGCAATCAGCCCCAGCATTTT. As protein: CASSQGGSNQPQHF.

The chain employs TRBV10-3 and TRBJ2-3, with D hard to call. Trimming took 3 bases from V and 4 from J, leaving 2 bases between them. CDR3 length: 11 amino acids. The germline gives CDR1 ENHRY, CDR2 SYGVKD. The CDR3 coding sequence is TGTGCCATCAGTGAAGCAGATACGCAGTATTTT. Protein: CAISEADTQYF.

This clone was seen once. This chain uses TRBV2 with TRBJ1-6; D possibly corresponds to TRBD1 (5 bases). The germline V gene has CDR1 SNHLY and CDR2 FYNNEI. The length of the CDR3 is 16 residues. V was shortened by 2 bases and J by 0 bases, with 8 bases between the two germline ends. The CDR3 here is CASSEQGGSYNSPLHF. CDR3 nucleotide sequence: TGTGCCAGCAGTGAACAGGGAGGCTCCTATAATTCACCCCTCCACTTT.

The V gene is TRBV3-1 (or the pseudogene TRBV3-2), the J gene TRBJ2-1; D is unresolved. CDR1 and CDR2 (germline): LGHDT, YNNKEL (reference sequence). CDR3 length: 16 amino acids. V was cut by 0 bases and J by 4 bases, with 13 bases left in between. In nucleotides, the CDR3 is TGTGCCAGCAGCCAAGATGTAGGGTTTCGTTACAATGAGCAGTTCTTC. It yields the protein CASSQDVGFRYNEQFF.

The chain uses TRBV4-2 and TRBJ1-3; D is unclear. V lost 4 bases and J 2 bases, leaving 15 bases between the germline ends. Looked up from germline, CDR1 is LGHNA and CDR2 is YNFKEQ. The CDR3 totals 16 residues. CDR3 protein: CASSPFGWAAGNTIYF. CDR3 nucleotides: TGTGCCAGCAGCCCGTTTGGGTGGGCTGCTGGAAACACCATATATTTT.